Presented here are 18 T cell receptor beta chains from one specimen sequenced in a study of human T cells and chemical hapten exposure. TCRdb recomputed calls from the RACE reads with MiXCR, one row per CDR3 protein. The data show around 100,000 distinct CDR3 sequences, roughly a tenth seen once. Time point of the sample: pre-sensitization, week 0. Treatment specified: therapeutic diphenylcyclopropenone sensitization with weekly scalp DPC. This sample comprised whole blood, obtained in connection with sensitization to the hapten diphenylcyclopropenone (DPC). These TCRs come from a woman aged 55 to 70 with alopecia areata. Some clones in this sample may be carry-over from other donors' samples.

This clonotype showed up many times. The gene calls are TRBV27 and TRBJ2-3; D remains ambiguous. From germline, CDR1 is MNHEY and CDR2 SMNVEV (reference sequence). The CDR3 is 15 amino acids. The V end was cut by 3 bases, the J end by 0 bases, with 10 bases between. The CDR3 sequence is CASSFGLGSTDTQYF. As DNA, the CDR3 is TGTGCCAGCAGTTTCGGGCTAGGTAGCACAGATACGCAGTATTTT.

The chain is built from TRBV15 and TRBJ2-1; unclear D gene. Trimming shortened V by 0 bases and J by 4 bases, and 10 bases separated the two germline ends. Germline-derived CDR1 and CDR2 are LNHNV and YYDKDF (reference sequence). This CDR3 is 15 amino acids long. Here the CDR3 DNA reads TGTGCCACCAGCAGAGAGACGACCCGATACAATGAGCAGTTCTTC. Residues: CATSRETTRYNEQFF.

Only a few counts were recorded for this clonotype. The chain is built from TRBV6-1 and TRBJ2-1; a weak D match, TRBD2 (6 bases). CDR1 is MNHNS and CDR2 is SASEGT in the germline V gene. The CDR3 has 16 amino acids. Trimming pared 4 bases from V and 0 bases from J, leaving 13 bases between. The CDR3 reads CASSGSGLSSYNEQFF. Written as DNA, the CDR3 is TGTGCCAGCAGTGGTAGCGGATTAAGCTCCTACAATGAGCAGTTCTTC.

In its sample, this clonotype was seen many times. The CDR3 sequence is CASSGYRVLNQPQHF. CDR3 nucleotide sequence: TGTGCCAGCAGTGGATACCGGGTCCTAAATCAGCCCCAGCATTTT. The chain combines TRBV6-1 with TRBJ1-5; D uncertain. Germline V CDR1 and CDR2: MNHNS, SASEGT. V was pared by 4 bases and J by 4 bases, with 14 bases between. There are 15 residues in the CDR3.

The table lists this clonotype with many counts. V gene TRBV20-1 combines with J gene TRBJ2-7; 8 bases fit TRBD2. The CDR3 runs 15 residues. The germline V gene encodes CDR1 DFQATT and CDR2 SNEGSKA (reference sequence). V shed 5 bases, J shed 2 bases, and the junction held 11 bases outside the gene matches. The CDR3 reads CSARPGGGGPYEQYF. In nucleotides, the CDR3 is TGCAGTGCTCGCCCGGGAGGCGGGGGGCCCTACGAGCAGTACTTC.

This clonotype has at least ten counts. The chain couples TRBV4-2 to TRBJ1-2; D not resolved. This CDR3 is 16 amino acids long. V lost 0 bases and J lost 0, with 11 bases in between. Germline assignment: CDR1 LGHNA and CDR2 YNFKEQ. The CDR3 nucleotides are TGTGCCAGCAGCCAAGATTTGCCCGTGGCTAACTATGGCTACACCTTC. This gives the protein CASSQDLPVANYGYTF.

V and J are TRBV28 and TRBJ1-4, with a weak D call TRBD1 (6 bases). V shed 2 bases and J shed 8 bases, with 12 bases lying between them. The CDR3 totals 14 residues. Per germline, CDR1 MDHEN and CDR2 SYDVKM. The CDR3 here is CASSLPGGAEKLFF. CDR3 coding DNA: TGTGCCAGCAGTTTACCGGGGGGCGCAGAAAAACTGTTTTTT.

At least ten counts were recorded for this clonotype. The chain couples TRBV6-1 to TRBJ1-1, with 8 bases fitting TRBD1. The junction had 9 bases not matched to a gene; V was cut back by 2 bases and J by 1 base. CDR1 and CDR2 (germline): MNHNS, SASEGT. The CDR3 extends over 17 amino acids. The CDR3: CASSERRKGQANTEAFF. The CDR3 DNA is TGTGCCAGCAGTGAAAGAAGAAAGGGACAGGCGAACACTGAAGCTTTCTTT.

This clonotype was detected ten times or more. This chain uses TRBV20-1 with TRBJ1-1; tentative D call: TRBD1 (6 bases). Trimming stripped 0 bases from V and 1 base from J, with 12 bases between. CDR1 is DFQATT, CDR2 SNEGSKA, per germline (reference sequence). This CDR3 region has 15 residues. The CDR3 sequence is CSARDRGRGNTEAFF. CDR3 coding DNA: TGCAGTGCTAGAGATCGGGGCAGGGGGAACACTGAAGCTTTCTTT.

The genes are TRBV20-1 and TRBJ1-2, with 9 bases lining up with TRBD1. This CDR3 has 16 amino acids. Germline V gives CDR1 DFQATT, CDR2 SNEGSKA (reference sequence). Trimming took 3 bases from V and 0 from J; bases not matched to a gene: 8. The CDR3 loop is CSARGRDRATNYGYTF. The CDR3 nucleotides are TGCAGTGCTAGGGGGAGGGACAGGGCAACTAACTATGGCTACACCTTC.

This clonotype appeared many times. V usage is TRBV30 and J usage is TRBJ2-3; D call uncertain. Germline V gene data show CDR1 as GTSNPN and CDR2 as SVGIG (reference sequence). The V gene lost 2 bases and the J gene lost 10 bases, with 16 bases spanning the gap. The CDR3 extends over 13 amino acids. The DNA of the CDR3 is TGTGCCTGGAGTCGTATCCCCCCTATGTCGCAGTATTTT. It codes for CAWSRIPPMSQYF.

The rearrangement uses TRBV7-9 and TRBJ1-5; no clear D gene. The V and J ends lost 5 bases and 5 bases respectively, with 4 bases between them. Germline-derived CDR1 and CDR2 are SEHNR and FQNEAQ (reference sequence). CDR3 size: 11 residues. The CDR3 DNA sequence: TGTGCCAGCAGCAGGGATCAGCCCCAGCATTTT. It is translated as CASSRDQPQHF.

This clonotype has a handful of counts. The chain is built from TRBV6-5 and TRBJ1-2; D call uncertain. The CDR3 length is 13 residues. The germline V and J ends were trimmed by 8 bases and 8 bases, with 18 bases remaining between them. Germline CDR1 MNHEY, CDR2 SVGAGI. The CDR3, as DNA: TGTGCCAGCTCCCTAGGTATCGGGAGAGGCTACACCTTC. This sequence encodes CASSLGIGRGYTF.

This clonotype has only a few counts. The chain has TRBV7-3 and TRBJ2-1, with 11 nucleotides matching TRBD2. The CDR3 loop spans 18 amino acids. With V trimmed by 5 bases and J by 5 bases, 14 bases remained unmatched. CDR1 is SGHTA, CDR2 FQGTGA, per germline. As DNA, the CDR3 is TGTGCCAGCAGCATCAACCCCTATAGCGGGGGGGCCCACAATGAGCAGTTCTTC. This sequence encodes CASSINPYSGGAHNEQFF. Together with reference TRBV7-3 and TRBJ2-1, the CDR3 gives the full variable domain: GAGVSQTPSNKVTEKGKYVELRCDPISGHTALYWYRQSLGQGPEFLIYFQGTGAADDSGLPNDRFFAVRPEGSVSTLKIQRTERGDSAVYLCASSINPYSGGAHNEQFFGPGTRLTVL.

This clonotype appeared many times. This chain joins TRBV4-1 and TRBJ2-1; 13 bases are shared with TRBD2. There are 18 residues in the CDR3. Germline CDR1 and CDR2: MGHRA and YSYEKL. J was trimmed by 0 bases and V by 1 base; bases with no gene match: 3. CDR3 residues: CASSQGLAGGNSYNEQFF. CDR3 DNA: TGCGCCAGCAGCCAAGGACTAGCGGGGGGCAACTCCTACAATGAGCAGTTCTTC.

This clonotype was recorded at least ten times. V gene TRBV10-3 combines with J gene TRBJ2-6; a possible D gene is TRBD1 (5 bases). Trimming shortened V by 6 bases and J by 0 bases, and 15 bases separated the two germline ends. This CDR3 region has 17 residues. Germline V lookup: CDR1 ENHRY, CDR2 SYGVKD. The CDR3 protein is CAISLDVQGSGANVLTF. CDR3 nucleotide sequence: TGTGCCATCAGCCTGGACGTCCAGGGCTCTGGGGCCAACGTCCTGACTTTC.

Many counts were recorded for this clonotype. This sequence joins TRBV25-1 and TRBJ2-4; 8 positions match TRBD1. This CDR3 has 18 amino acids. Germline assignment: CDR1 MGHDK and CDR2 SYGVNS. The V and J ends lost 1 base and 1 base, in that order; junction bases with no gene match: 9. The CDR3: CASSESGTGRGAKNIQYF. The CDR3, as DNA: TGTGCCAGCAGTGAATCCGGGACAGGCCGGGGGGCCAAAAACATTCAGTACTTC.

This clonotype has a handful of counts. The gene calls are TRBV12-3 or TRBV12-4 and TRBJ2-3; 7 bases are shared with TRBD2. The V gene end was trimmed by 3 bases and the J gene end by 5 bases; junction bases not matched to a gene: 8. CDR3 length: 15 residues. Here the CDR3 reads CASSFYGGVVDTQYF. CDR3 nucleotide sequence: TGTGCCAGCAGTTTCTATGGGGGGGTGGTAGATACGCAGTATTTT.